This TCR beta chain was sequenced during a study of blood T cell repertoires in COVID-19 (dated by TCRdb to the early 2020s). With regard to the full study: Samples covering the acute and convalescent phases of COVID-19 were provided by collaborators in the United States, Italy and Spain. Subjects who had been exposed to COVID-19, were actively infected with it, or had recovered from it provided the deeply sampled blood TCRbeta repertoires that made up the dataset. The material from the prospective study consisted of cDNA or gDNA derived from T cells, B-cell-depleted T cells, or PBMCs. The repertoires were released in a freely available public database meant as a resource for research on the immune response to SARS-CoV-2. The samples were drawn from two sources: the first 160 participants of the ongoing ImmuneRACE study, and 1,000 to 1,500 subjects contributed by 6 global collaborators. The sample metadata nearly always contained a de-identified subject ID, COVID-19 status, age in years and sex. Where available, HLA class I and class II types were taken from metadata supplied by the sample provider and were not determined by assay-based typing. Summary of the overall study and its limitations: Clinical and demographic metadata were provided uncurated, with the amount varying by source and participant.

Collaborating institutions collected whole blood in K2EDTA tubes following their own protocols. For TCRbeta analysis, collaborators shipped samples in one of three forms: frozen whole blood, isolated PBMCs, or DNA extracted from either of those sample types. TCRbeta CDR3 regions were amplified from genomic DNA by means of the immunoSEQ Assay, a bias-controlled multiplex PCR. Under the source paper's analysis protocol: Within the assay, amplification of reference gene primers was used to estimate how many nucleated cells each sample contained. To quantify the absolute abundance of each unique TCRbeta CDR3 rearrangement, sequence reads were collapsed and filtered. For each sample, productive Simpson clonality was calculated as the square root of Simpson's diversity index over productive rearrangements. This is the immuneACCESS table as TCRdb keeps it, with only in-frame sequences that have V and J called. A part of the clones is gone; compared with another copy, unresolved V genes explain less than half, and the rest is unexplained. The V and J calls and clone size are taken from that table; D and trimming were inferred from the DNA. In this sample the table shows roughly 200,000 clones, about 85% of which occur a single time. About 4.9% of the sample comes from the top ten.

V is pruned by 5 bases and J by 0 bases, leaving 9 bases of the junction without a gene match. Inclusive of the bounding cysteine and phenylalanine, the CDR3 is 18 residues long. CDR3 DNA only is kept here, 54 bases in frame from base 1. Reading the germline V gene gives CDR1 SGHAT and CDR2 FQNNGV. Turning to this clone: Its cognate antigen has yet to be identified. No much larger clone exists at a distance of one base, and base qualities are not known.

Sequencing used peripheral blood. The sequence was obtained from a woman aged 80 or older with acute or convalescent COVID-19. In this chain, TRBV11-2 is recombined with TRBJ1-6; TRBD1 aligns with 8 central bases. The CDR3 loop reads CASSRKGQESSYNSPLHF. Here is the DNA: TGTGCCAGCAGCCGAAAGGGACAGGAAAGCTCCTATAATTCACCCCTCCACTTT. Here the CDR3 is joined to the reference TRBV11-2 and TRBJ1-6 genes, and the full variable domain is: EAGVAQSPRYKIIEKRQSVAFWCNPISGHATLYWYQQILGQGPKLLIQFQNNGVVDDSQLPKDRFSAERLKGVDSTLKIQPAKLEDSAVYLCASSRKGQESSYNSPLHFGNGTRLTVT.